The present T cell receptor (beta chain) was sequenced within a study of T cell responses to AZD1222 COVID-19 vaccine. Overall study: Investigators merged groups given second doses at roughly 4 or roughly 12 weeks. Study-wide findings and caveats: Among AZD1222 vaccinees, only six or seven were seropositive at baseline. As reported, nearly half of all spike-specific TCRs target variant regions that are unmutated. The donor group comprised mostly white British people and more females; the analysis possibly underestimated clonal diversity.

Trimming removed 1 base at V and 0 bases at J, with 10 bases between. Germline V gene lookup returns CDR1 GTSNPN and CDR2 SVGIG (reference sequence). CDR3 length: 15 residues. About this clone: The antigen is unknown.

Only in-frame clones appear in the TCRdb table, and some are missing; sequencing was by immunoSEQ multiplex PCR. The sample shows fewer than 200,000 clones, 85% to 95% of them seen only once. The rearrangement joins TRBV30 to TRBJ1-3; TRBD1 might be the D (5 bases). The sequencing used peripheral blood, collected on day 0 of AZD1222 vaccination. The TCR originated in an adult in good health. The CDR3 loop is CAWSEGLTSGNTIYF. The CDR3 region has the DNA TGTGCCTGGAGTGAGGGACTGACCTCTGGAAACACCATATATTTT.